This T cell receptor beta chain was sequenced during a study of blood T cell repertoires in COVID-19. Study summary: Italy, Spain and the United States were the sources of the convalescent and acute COVID-19 samples. T cells, B-cell-depleted T cells, or PBMCs provided the cDNA or gDNA that served as material.

The germline V gene encodes CDR1 SGHTA and CDR2 FQGTGA. The CDR3 has 16 residues. V lost 1 base and J lost 7; bases outside the gene matches: 9. As handled by the study authors: Nucleated cell number was recorded as an estimate derived from reference gene primer amplification. Sequencing was performed with immunoSEQ multiplex PCR; in TCRdb, only in-frame clones are kept and a portion is missing. V and J calls and clone size are given by that table; D and trimming were obtained from the DNA. The data hold tens of thousands of clones, with over 75% observed a single time. The rearrangement uses TRBV7-3 and TRBJ2-1; 8 nucleotides agree with TRBD1. The receptor was derived from a human donor with active COVID-19. The donor label of this sample is uncertain. The sample was peripheral blood. In nucleotides, the CDR3 is TGTGCCAGCAGCTTAAGGTCAGGGGGCGAGGTGAATGAGCAGTTCTTC. This codes for CASSLRSGGEVNEQFF.